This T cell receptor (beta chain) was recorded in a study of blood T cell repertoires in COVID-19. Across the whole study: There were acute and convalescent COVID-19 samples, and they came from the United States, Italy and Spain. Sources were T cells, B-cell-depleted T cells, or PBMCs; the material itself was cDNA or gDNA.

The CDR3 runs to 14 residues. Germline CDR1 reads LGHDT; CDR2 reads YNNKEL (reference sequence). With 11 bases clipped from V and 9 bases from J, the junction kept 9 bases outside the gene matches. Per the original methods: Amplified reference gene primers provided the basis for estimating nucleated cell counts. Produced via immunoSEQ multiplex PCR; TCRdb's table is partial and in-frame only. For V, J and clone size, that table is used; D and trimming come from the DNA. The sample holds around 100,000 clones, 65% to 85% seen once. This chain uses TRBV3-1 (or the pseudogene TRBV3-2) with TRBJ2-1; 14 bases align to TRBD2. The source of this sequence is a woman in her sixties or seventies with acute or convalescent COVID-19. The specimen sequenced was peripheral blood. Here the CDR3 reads CAVQTSGGAGEQFF. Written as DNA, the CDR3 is TGTGCCGTACAGACTAGCGGGGGGGCTGGTGAGCAGTTCTTC.